The 27 T cell receptor beta chains reported below all come from one sample, sequenced in a study of cytomegalovirus exposure and HLA in healthy donors. The study ran its PCR with 60 Vbeta and 13 Jbeta primers. Sequencing used immunoSEQ multiplex PCR; TCRdb keeps in-frame clones, though not all of them. The profile shows some 170,000 clones, about 9% of them singletons. Input material: PBMCs. The origin of the receptors is a woman aged 25 to 45 in good health and CMV-seropositive.

This clone was picked up a small number of times. CDR3 amino acids: CASSYGTFQPQHF. CDR3 sequence (DNA): TGTGCCAGTAGCTACGGGACATTTCAGCCCCAGCATTTT. The chain joins TRBV19 to TRBJ1-5, with a weak D call TRBD1 (6 bases). Germline-derived CDR1 and CDR2 are LNHDA and SQIVND (reference sequence). The CDR3 is made up of 13 amino acids. V lost 6 bases to trimming and J lost 6 bases, with 12 bases between them. The complete variable domain, with remaining parts taken from reference TRBV19 and TRBJ1-5, reads DGGITQSPKYLFRKEGQNVTLSCEQNLNHDAMYWYRQDPGQGLRLIYYSQIVNDFQKGDIAEGYSVSREKKESFPLTVTSAQKNPTAFYLCASSYGTFQPQHFGDGTRLSIL.

V usage is TRBV19 and J usage is TRBJ2-2; 11 nucleotides align to TRBD2. The CDR3 covers 17 residues. Germline CDR1 and CDR2: LNHDA and SQIVND (reference sequence). V lost 6 bases to trimming and J lost 2 bases; unmatched junction nucleotides: 8. The CDR3 nucleotides read TGTGCCAGTAGACGAAGAGGGACTAGCGGCAACACCGGGGAGCTGTTTTTT. Residues: CASRRRGTSGNTGELFF.

This clone appeared a single time. V and J are TRBV7-9 and TRBJ2-7; 13 bases are shared with TRBD2. Germline CDR1 reads SEHNR; CDR2 reads FQNEAQ (reference sequence). This CDR3 has 15 amino acids. V lost 5 bases, J lost 2 bases, and 3 bases stayed unmatched. CDR3 nucleotide sequence: TGTGCCAGCAGCCTCACTAGCGGGAGGGCCTACGAGCAGTACTTC. It translates to CASSLTSGRAYEQYF.

In its sample, this clone was seen a few times. The rearrangement joins TRBV9 to TRBJ2-1, with D perhaps TRBD2 (7 bases). The CDR3 consists of 15 residues. Germline V gene data show CDR1 as SGDLS and CDR2 as YYNGEE. V shed 3 bases and J shed 8 bases, with 18 bases lying between them. In DNA, the CDR3 is TGTGCCAGCAGCGATTGGGAGAGGGGGAGGGATGAGCAGTTCTTC. Amino acids: CASSDWERGRDEQFF.

This chain links TRBV9 with TRBJ1-2; possibly TRBD1 for D (5 bases). Trimming pared 0 bases from V and 2 bases from J, leaving 11 bases between. There are 15 residues in the CDR3. Germline V gene lookup returns CDR1 SGDLS and CDR2 YYNGEE. CDR3 coding DNA: TGTGCCAGCAGCGTAGGATGGGGCAGAAACTATGGCTACACCTTC. Translating it yields CASSVGWGRNYGYTF.

The chain recombines TRBV5-6 with TRBJ1-2; 11 bases line up with TRBD1. V shed 4 bases, J shed 8 bases, and the junction held 10 bases outside the gene matches. CDR1 is SGHDT and CDR2 is YYEEEE in the germline V gene. The CDR3 is 15 amino acids. The CDR3 here is CASSTGTGGLRGYTF. The CDR3 DNA is TGTGCCAGCAGCACAGGGACAGGGGGTTTGAGGGGCTACACCTTC.

This clone was seen only a few times. V and J are TRBV30 and TRBJ2-5, with 7 bases that match TRBD1. The J call may be wrong; the DNA end is better matched by TRBJ2-7. The CDR3 covers 13 residues. Per the germline V gene, CDR1 is GTSNPN and CDR2 is SVGIG (reference sequence). CDR3 region: CAWSGTGAYEQYF. CDR3 nucleotides: TGTGCCTGGAGTGGGACAGGAGCCTACGAGCAGTACTTC.

This clone was counted a few times. The chain has TRBV14 and TRBJ2-7; 7 nucleotides match TRBD2. This CDR3 comprises 15 residues. J lost 4 bases, V lost 4 bases, and 10 bases had no gene match. Looked up from germline, CDR1 is SGHDN and CDR2 is FVKESK. In DNA form, the CDR3 reads TGTGCCAGCAGCCCTCTAGGGGTAGCGGGTTACGAGCAGTACTTC. It translates to CASSPLGVAGYEQYF.

In this sample, this clone turned up a few times. This chain connects TRBV7-9 to TRBJ2-2, with a weak D call TRBD2 (5 bases). The CDR3 extends over 15 amino acids. Trimming pared 3 bases from V and 1 base from J, leaving 9 bases between. Germline values: CDR1 SEHNR, CDR2 FQNEAQ (reference sequence). CDR3 nucleotide sequence: TGTGCCAGCAGCTTTGAGCGGAGGAACACCGGGGAGCTGTTTTTT. It specifies CASSFERRNTGELFF.

The gene calls are TRBV6-5 and TRBJ2-5; a possible D gene is TRBD1 (5 bases). Between the trimmed V and J ends, which lost 2 bases and 1 base, there was a span of 11 bases. CDR1 and CDR2 from the germline V gene are MNHEY and SVGAGI. CDR3 size: 15 residues. CDR3 nucleotide sequence: TGTGCCAGCAGTTACAGCGCGACAGCCCAAGAGACCCAGTACTTC. This codes for CASSYSATAQETQYF.

The rearrangement joins TRBV5-4 to TRBJ2-1; 9 bases align to TRBD2. Germline V lookup: CDR1 SGHNT, CDR2 YYREEE (reference sequence). This CDR3 comprises 16 residues. V lost 7 bases to trimming and J lost 7 bases; unmatched junction nucleotides: 15. The CDR3 DNA is TGTGCCAGCCCCTTGGGGGGTAGCGGGAGTTATAATGAGCAGTTCTTC. This gives the protein CASPLGGSGSYNEQFF.

The chain couples TRBV7-3 to TRBJ1-1; TRBD1 might be the D (6 bases). Germline V gene sequence: CDR1 SGHTA, CDR2 FQGTGA. The CDR3 is made up of 13 amino acids. V lost 6 bases to trimming and J lost 2 bases, with 10 bases between them. CDR3 DNA: TGTGCCAGCAGTACAGGGTATAACACTGAAGCTTTCTTT. Residues: CASSTGYNTEAFF.

The table lists this clone with a few counts. The J gene is TRBJ2-3, the V gene TRBV10-1; the match to TRBD1 covers 8 bases. The ends lost 2 bases at V and 3 bases at J; junction bases unmatched: 7. The CDR3 has 16 amino acids. Germline V gene sequence: CDR1 WNHNN, CDR2 SYGVQD (reference sequence). CDR3 loop: CASSEAGGSRTDTQYF. The CDR3 bases are TGCGCCAGCAGTGAGGCAGGGGGCAGTCGGACAGATACGCAGTATTTT.

A few counts support this clone. In the same sample, other DNA sequences code for this CDR3. This chain connects TRBV2 to TRBJ2-7; maybe TRBD1 (5 bases). CDR1 is SNHLY and CDR2 is FYNNEI in the germline V gene. The CDR3 has 15 amino acids. The V and J ends lost 3 bases and 0 bases respectively, with 12 bases between them. CDR3 bases: TGTGCCAGCAGTGACCCGAGACAGAACTCCTACGAGCAGTACTTC. Translated: CASSDPRQNSYEQYF.

The chain uses TRBV4-1 and TRBJ2-7, with 10 nucleotides matching TRBD2. The germline gives CDR1 MGHRA, CDR2 YSYEKL. Germline trimming cut 1 base from V and 1 base from J; bases unmatched to any gene: 10. There are 18 residues in the CDR3. The CDR3 DNA is TGCGCCAGCAGCCAAGGGAGAAGCGGGAGGGCCGTATCCTACGAGCAGTACTTC. Encoded protein: CASSQGRSGRAVSYEQYF.

This clone was counted a few times. This chain connects TRBV29-1 to TRBJ2-3; D is uncertain. The germline CDR1 and CDR2 sequences are SQVTM and ANQGSEA. V lost 1 base and J 3 bases, leaving 11 bases between the germline ends. The CDR3 spans 14 residues. CDR3 amino acids: CSVEAAGLTDTQYF. The CDR3 DNA reads as TGCAGCGTTGAAGCGGCAGGCCTTACAGATACGCAGTATTTT.

This sequence joins TRBV27 and TRBJ2-3; 10 nucleotides align to TRBD2. CDR1 and CDR2 from the germline V gene are MNHEY and SMNVEV (reference sequence). V shed 6 bases and J 6 bases; nucleotides not matched to a gene: 6. This CDR3 spans 14 amino acids. The CDR3 region is CASRDPGLADTQYF. In DNA, the CDR3 is TGTGCCAGCAGGGATCCGGGACTAGCGGATACGCAGTATTTT.

The rearrangement joins TRBV14 to TRBJ2-7, with D possibly TRBD2 on 5 matching bases. This CDR3 has 14 amino acids. Trimming shortened V by 3 bases and J by 6 bases, and 15 bases separated the two germline ends. Germline-derived CDR1 and CDR2 are SGHDN and FVKESK. The CDR3 here is CASSHLGMGPEQYF. DNA for the CDR3: TGTGCCAGCAGCCATCTCGGGATGGGTCCCGAGCAGTACTTC.

In its sample, this clone was seen a few times. The chain links TRBV5-1 to TRBJ2-5, with D unclear. Trimming took 0 bases from V and 4 from J, leaving 7 bases between them. CDR3 length: 13 amino acids. Germline V gives CDR1 SGHRS, CDR2 YFSETQ. The CDR3: CASSLVVGETQYF. CDR3 nucleotides: TGCGCCAGCAGCTTGGTAGTCGGAGAGACCCAGTACTTC. Full variable domain (missing parts from reference TRBV5-1 and TRBJ2-5): KAGVTQTPRYLIKTRGQQVTLSCSPISGHRSVSWYQQTPGQGLQFLFEYFSETQRNKGNFPGRFSGRQFSNSRSEMNVSTLELGDSALYLCASSLVVGETQYFGPGTRLLVL.

This chain connects TRBV7-6 to TRBJ2-2, with D maybe TRBD1 (5 bases). V was pared by 3 bases and J by 1 base, with 12 bases between. Germline V gene sequence: CDR1 SGHVS, CDR2 FNYEAQ. The CDR3 has 16 residues. The CDR3 loop reads CASSFPGRVNTGELFF. CDR3 in DNA: TGTGCCAGCAGCTTCCCCGGCAGGGTGAACACCGGGGAGCTGTTTTTT.

The sample holds a few counts of this clone. The rearrangement joins TRBV9 to TRBJ2-2; 13 nucleotides agree with TRBD2. V shed 3 bases and J 7 bases; nucleotides not matched to a gene: 9. The CDR3 has 17 amino acids. Looked up from germline, CDR1 is SGDLS and CDR2 is YYNGEE. The DNA for the CDR3 is TGTGCCAGCAGCGCTCCGGGACTAGCGGGACGGGGCGGGGAGCTGTTTTTT. Its translation: CASSAPGLAGRGGELFF.

This chain connects TRBV5-1 to TRBJ2-3; 9 bases match TRBD2. Germline-derived CDR1 and CDR2 are SGHRS and YFSETQ. The CDR3 has 16 amino acids. Trimming removed 2 bases from V and 0 bases from J; junction bases left unmatched: 4. CDR3 sequence reads: CASSFSSGASTDTQYF. The CDR3 DNA is TGCGCCAGCAGCTTCTCTAGCGGGGCAAGCACAGATACGCAGTATTTT.

This clone was seen a few times. The chain joins TRBV5-6 to TRBJ2-7; the match to TRBD1 covers 8 bases. There are 14 residues in the CDR3. The J segment lost 4 bases and the V segment lost 4 bases, leaving 7 bases of the junction unmatched. In germline, CDR1 is SGHDT, CDR2 YYEEEE. CDR3 protein: CASSPDRVSYEQYF. The CDR3 DNA follows: TGTGCCAGCAGCCCGGACAGGGTTTCGTACGAGCAGTACTTC.

The chain is built from TRBV30 and TRBJ2-2, with D maybe TRBD1 (6 bases). CDR1 is GTSNPN, CDR2 SVGIG, per germline (reference sequence). V gave up 3 bases and J gave up 2 bases, with 7 bases separating them. The CDR3 is 13 residues long. CDR3 coding DNA: TGTGCCTGGAGGGGACAAAACACCGGGGAGCTGTTTTTT. It codes for CAWRGQNTGELFF.

This chain connects TRBV21-1 to TRBJ2-7; the D call TRBD2 from the table was never checked on the DNA. TRBV21-1 is flagged as a pseudogene. The CDR3 is 15 amino acids. The CDR3 protein is CASSKRLAGRYEQYF. The CDR3 nucleotides are TGTGCCAGCAGCAAAAGACTAGCGGGTCGCTACGAGCAGTACTTC.

The chain links TRBV5-1 to TRBJ1-1, with TRBD1 as a possible D gene (5 bases). The V gene's germline CDR1 is SGHRS and CDR2 YFSETQ. V was trimmed by 1 base and J by 4 bases, leaving 11 bases between them. This CDR3 is 14 amino acids long. For the CDR3, the DNA is TGCGCCAGCAGCTTGAGACCAGGGCGCACTGAAGCTTTCTTT. It codes for CASSLRPGRTEAFF.

This clone was counted a few times. The chain carries TRBV15 and TRBJ1-4; D is unresolved. CDR3 length equals 13 residues. With 5 bases removed from V and 5 bases from J, the gap between germline ends came to 9 bases. Germline V gene sequence: CDR1 LNHNV, CDR2 YYDKDF (reference sequence). The CDR3 sequence is CATSGQLNEKLFF. In DNA form, the CDR3 reads TGTGCCACCAGCGGGCAGTTGAATGAAAAACTGTTTTTT. Full variable domain (missing parts from reference TRBV15 and TRBJ1-4): DAMVIQNPRYQVTQFGKPVTLSCSQTLNHNVMYWYQQKSSQAPKLLFHYYDKDFNNEADTPDNFQSRRPNTSFCFLDIRSPGLGDTAMYLCATSGQLNEKLFFGSGTQLSVL.